This T cell receptor beta chain appears in the sequencing data of a study of blood T cell repertoires in COVID-19. On the study more broadly: Donors in the United States, Italy and Spain gave samples during acute or convalescent COVID-19. Sample material is recorded as cDNA or gDNA derived from T cells, B-cell-depleted T cells, or PBMCs.

The table lists this clone with a few counts. The protocol was immunoSEQ multiplex PCR, while the TCRdb copy is restricted to in-frame clones and leaves out a portion. The sample contains approximately 150,000 clones, roughly nine tenths of which appear only once. Seattle cases were enrolled at active infection and followed longitudinally. Germline-derived CDR1 and CDR2 are MNHNS and SASEGT. CDR3 length: 15 residues. V lost 2 bases and J 3 bases, leaving 11 bases between the germline ends. The chain carries TRBV6-1 and TRBJ2-4; perhaps TRBD2 as D (6 bases). This TCR came from a human donor with COVID-19, enrolled during active disease. The donor label of this sample is uncertain. Sequences were obtained from peripheral blood. The CDR3 reads CASSESQGLKNIQYF. CDR3 nucleotides: TGTGCCAGCAGTGAATCCCAGGGACTCAAAAACATTCAGTACTTC.